This entry is about one T cell receptor (beta chain). This clonotype was seen more than once but under ten times. Its specific antigen is unknown. No per-base quality is available; no much larger clone lies one base away. The data stem from a study of T-cell reconstitution after alpha-beta-depleted transplantation in children (dated by TCRdb to 2016 to 2018). Turning to the overall study: Using TCR repertoire profiling, the study followed T-cell immune reconstitution in a quantitative way in children after TCRalphabeta/CD19-depleted allogeneic hematopoietic cell transplantation. General findings and caveats noted by the study authors: Over the following months the frequencies of hyperexpanded clones went down, and after one year T-cell counts and TCRbeta diversity were mostly credited to newly produced T cells. About two months after transplant, the apparently early recovery of alphabetaT-cell counts reportedly depended on just several hundred clones that had expanded rapidly and came from non-depleted graft cells. In some patients, the high TCRbeta diversity seen at day 60 was put down to recipient T cells and intrathymic progenitors that had survived conditioning.

Explained via the paper, the treatment or condition label denotes: allogeneic hematopoietic cell transplantation with graft depleted of TCRalphabeta T cells and CD19 B cells. The children who served as transplant recipients had been given grafts of TCRalphabeta/CD19-depleted allogeneic hematopoietic cells. Libraries were constructed by PCR. Sequenced on an Illumina HiSeq 2500. TCR library preparation used molecular barcoding, with unique molecular identifiers applied to normalize quantification of the TCRbeta repertoire. TCRdb handled the public reads itself, with Q25 trimming in fastp and clone calling in MiXCR, and kept productive beta chains. Rows matching on CDR3 protein sequence are summarized as one entry with the most common DNA and genes. For this sample there are hundreds of thousands of distinct CDR3 sequences; less than 20% appear just once. The ten largest clones capture around 5.3% of the sample.

CDR1 and CDR2 were assigned from the germline V gene as SGDLS and YYNGEE. The V end gives up 4 bases and the J end 4 bases, leaving 8 bases in the junction not matched to a gene. The CDR3 goes from the cysteine to the phenylalanine over 17 residues. CDR3 DNA is the only sequence kept; it has 51 bases, read in frame from the first base. The TCR sequence derives from a male patient aged 10-17 years who had a stem cell transplant for acute lymphoblastic leukemia, so the T cells may come from the graft donor. This sample comprised PBMCs, mostly from graft donor cells, obtained 360 days after TCRalphabeta/CD19-depleted stem cell transplant. The chain was built from TRBV9 and TRBJ2-3, with TRBD2 matching 14 junction bases. The encoded CDR3 is CASSLRPTSGRADTQYF. The nucleotide sequence is given as TGTGCCAGCAGCTTGCGACCGACTAGCGGGAGGGCAGATACGCAGTATTTT.